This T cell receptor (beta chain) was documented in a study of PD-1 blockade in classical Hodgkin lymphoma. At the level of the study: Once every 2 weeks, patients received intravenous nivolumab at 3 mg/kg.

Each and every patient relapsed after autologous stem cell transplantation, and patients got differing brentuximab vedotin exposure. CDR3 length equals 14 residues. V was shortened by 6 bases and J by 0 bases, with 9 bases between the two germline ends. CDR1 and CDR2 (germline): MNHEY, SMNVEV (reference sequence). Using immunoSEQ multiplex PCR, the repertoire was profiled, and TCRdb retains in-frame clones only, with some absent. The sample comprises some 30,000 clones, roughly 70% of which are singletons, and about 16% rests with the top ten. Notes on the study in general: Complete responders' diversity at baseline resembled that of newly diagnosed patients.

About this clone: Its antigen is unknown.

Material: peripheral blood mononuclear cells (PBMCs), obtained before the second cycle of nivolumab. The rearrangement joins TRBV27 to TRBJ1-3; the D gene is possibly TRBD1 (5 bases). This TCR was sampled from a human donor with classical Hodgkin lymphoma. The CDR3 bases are TGTGCCAGCAGAGCGGGGCTCTCTGGAAACACCATATATTTT. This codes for CASRAGLSGNTIYF.